A single sample is the source of the 21 T cell receptor beta chains below, sequenced in a study of identical twins. Via MiXCR, TCRdb re-called the 5' RACE reads, giving one row per CDR3 protein. Here the sample spans hundreds of thousands of distinct CDR3 sequences, 8.6% being singletons. Another study also made use of these data, one on yellow fever vaccine responses in identical twins.

The sequencing input was PBMCs. The receptors originated from a woman aged 18-30 years in good health.

This clonotype was counted ten times or more. The V call is TRBV12-3 or TRBV12-4, the J call TRBJ2-5; D is unresolved. The CDR3 contains 14 residues. V was clipped by 5 bases and J by 9 bases, with 19 bases between them. CDR3 loop: CASSPSGYSSAQYF. Written as DNA, the CDR3 is TGTGCCAGCAGTCCGTCGGGTTACTCATCGGCCCAGTACTTC.

This clonotype occurred a few times. J is TRBJ2-3 and V is TRBV11-2, with TRBD2 identical over 11 bases. The trim removed 5 bases at V and 1 base at J, leaving 5 bases unmatched. Germline V lookup: CDR1 SGHAT, CDR2 FQNNGV. CDR3 length equals 16 residues. CDR3: CASSRGTSGRTDTQYF. The CDR3 DNA is TGTGCCAGCAGCAGAGGGACTAGCGGTCGCACAGATACGCAGTATTTT. Based on the CDR3 plus reference TRBV11-2 and TRBJ2-3, the full variable domain is EAGVAQSPRYKIIEKRQSVAFWCNPISGHATLYWYQQILGQGPKLLIQFQNNGVVDDSQLPKDRFSAERLKGVDSTLKIQPAKLEDSAVYLCASSRGTSGRTDTQYFGPGTRLTVL.

The sample holds many counts of this clonotype. The CDR3 sequence is CSAKSGRRNTEAFF. The CDR3, as DNA: TGCAGCGCGAAAAGTGGACGGAGGAACACTGAAGCTTTCTTT. The chain couples TRBV29-1 to TRBJ1-1, with D unclear. Trimming stripped 7 bases from V and 1 base from J, with 16 bases between. CDR1 is SQVTM, CDR2 ANQGSEA, per germline. The CDR3 sequence is 14 residues long.

V is TRBV3-1 and J is TRBJ2-2, with a tentative D call TRBD1 (5 bases). Germline CDR1 is LGHDT and CDR2 is YNNKEL (reference sequence). The CDR3 totals 16 residues. V was shortened by 0 bases and J by 7 bases, with 15 bases between the two germline ends. The CDR3 is CASSQDRGAVGGELFF. The CDR3 nucleotides read TGTGCCAGCAGCCAAGATCGTGGGGCGGTCGGCGGGGAGCTGTTTTTT.

This clonotype was found a few times. V is TRBV3-1 and J is TRBJ2-7, with D possibly called TRBD1 or TRBD2 (5 bases each). V was pared by 2 bases and J by 2 bases, with 13 bases between. In germline, CDR1 is LGHDT, CDR2 YNNKEL (reference sequence). There are 15 residues in the CDR3. The CDR3 DNA sequence: TGTGCCAGCAGCCAATGGGACGGAGGCGCCTACGAGCAGTACTTC. Protein product: CASSQWDGGAYEQYF.

This chain uses TRBV4-3 with TRBJ2-7; D unresolved. V was pared by 0 bases and J by 1 base, with 13 bases between. The CDR3 runs to 16 residues. Per germline, CDR1 LGHNA and CDR2 YSLEER. The DNA of the CDR3 is TGCGCCAGCAGCCAAGATGTGTGGCAGCAATCCTACGAGCAGTACTTC. It codes for CASSQDVWQQSYEQYF.

In this sample, this clonotype turned up a few times. V and J are TRBV6-1 and TRBJ2-5, with D hard to call. V was shortened by 4 bases and J by 5 bases, with 8 bases between the two germline ends. The CDR3 loop spans 12 amino acids. CDR1 and CDR2 (germline): MNHNS, SASEGT. CDR3 amino acids: CASSVWRETQYF. Written as DNA, the CDR3 is TGTGCCAGCAGTGTCTGGCGGGAGACCCAGTACTTC.

The chain joins TRBV10-2 to TRBJ2-1, with TRBD1 as a possible D gene (6 bases). CDR1 WSHSY and CDR2 SAAADI come from the germline V gene. This CDR3 region has 15 residues. V lost 6 bases and J lost 5, with 17 bases in between. CDR3 sequence reads: CASSIVGTWDNEQFF. CDR3 in DNA: TGCGCCAGCAGCATCGTCGGGACATGGGACAATGAGCAGTTCTTC.

This clonotype was picked up a small number of times. The chain employs TRBV20-1 and TRBJ2-3, with TRBD2 matching over 14 bases. This CDR3 region has 15 residues. V was pared by 5 bases and J by 5 bases, with 6 bases of the junction left unmatched. Germline CDR1 reads DFQATT; CDR2 reads SNEGSKA (reference sequence). This CDR3 is CSAVGTSGRGDTQYF. CDR3 in DNA: TGCAGTGCTGTCGGGACTAGCGGGAGAGGAGATACGCAGTATTTT.

The CDR3 region is CASSQEHNDYEQYF. Here the CDR3 DNA reads TGTGCCAGCAGCCAAGAACACAACGATTACGAGCAGTACTTC. The chain employs TRBV3-1 and TRBJ2-7; D uncertain. Per germline, CDR1 LGHDT and CDR2 YNNKEL (reference sequence). The CDR3 is made up of 14 amino acids. Trimming pared 0 bases from V and 4 bases from J, leaving 10 bases between.

This clonotype was counted a few times. The rearrangement links TRBV7-9 to TRBJ2-5, with D perhaps TRBD1 or TRBD2 (5 bases each). CDR1 and CDR2 (germline): SEHNR, FQNEAQ (reference sequence). V gave up 7 bases and J gave up 4 bases, with 13 bases separating them. This CDR3 comprises 13 residues. The DNA for the CDR3 is TGTGCCAGCACCCCGCCCGGGGCAGAGACCCAGTACTTC. Residues: CASTPPGAETQYF.

The gene calls are TRBV9 and TRBJ2-4; weak D call: TRBD1 (5 bases). V dropped 0 bases and J dropped 1 base, with 8 bases sitting between them. Germline V gene data show CDR1 as SGDLS and CDR2 as YYNGEE. CDR3 length: 15 residues. In DNA form, the CDR3 reads TGTGCCAGCAGCGTAGAAGACAGCGCCAAAAACATTCAGTACTTC. Its protein is CASSVEDSAKNIQYF.

This clonotype was counted only a few times. The V call is TRBV2, the J call TRBJ2-4; TRBD2 matches at 10 bases. In germline, CDR1 is SNHLY, CDR2 FYNNEI. The CDR3 consists of 19 residues. The ends lost 11 bases at V and 0 bases at J; junction bases unmatched: 19. The CDR3 is CAFRTRTSGSALAKNIQYF. CDR3 sequence (DNA): TGTGCCTTCAGGACCCGGACTAGCGGCAGTGCACTAGCCAAAAACATTCAGTACTTC.

The J gene is TRBJ2-3, the V gene TRBV4-1, with D uncertain. V dropped 1 base and J dropped 3 bases, with 11 bases sitting between them. The CDR3 sequence is 15 residues long. CDR1 and CDR2 from the germline V gene are MGHRA and YSYEKL. CDR3 bases: TGCGCCAGCAGCCAAGTCAAAACTACGACAGATACGCAGTATTTT. Protein: CASSQVKTTTDTQYF.

There are a few counts of this clonotype. The chain uses TRBV6-1 and TRBJ2-5; the match to TRBD2 covers 13 bases. There are 16 residues in the CDR3. CDR1 is MNHNS, CDR2 SASEGT, per germline. The junction had 12 bases not matched to a gene; V was cut back by 7 bases and J by 7 bases. The CDR3, as DNA: TGTGCCAGCAACCCGGGACTAGCGGGGACCGCCGTGACCCAGTACTTC. Translation: CASNPGLAGTAVTQYF.

This clonotype came up a few times. The chain combines TRBV27 with TRBJ2-1, with 7 bases that match TRBD1. The length of the CDR3 is 15 residues. V lost 1 base and J lost 5; bases outside the gene matches: 5. The germline V gene encodes CDR1 MNHEY and CDR2 SMNVEV (reference sequence). DNA for the CDR3: TGTGCCAGCAGTTTATTCCGGACAGGTAACAATGAGCAGTTCTTC. Translating it yields CASSLFRTGNNEQFF.

The chain has TRBV10-3 and TRBJ2-7, with TRBD2 identical over 15 bases. V shed 10 bases and J 2 bases; nucleotides not matched to a gene: 6. This CDR3 is 15 amino acids long. Germline CDR1 and CDR2: ENHRY and SYGVKD. The CDR3, as DNA: TGTGCCACTGATAGGACTAGCGGGGGGGCCTACGAGCAGTACTTC. Its protein product is CATDRTSGGAYEQYF.

This clonotype has at least ten counts. The chain is built from TRBV5-5 and TRBJ2-1, with D perhaps TRBD2 (7 bases). The CDR3 is made up of 15 amino acids. Trimming pared 4 bases from V and 1 base from J, leaving 12 bases between. Germline lookup yields CDR1 SGHKS and CDR2 YYEKEE (reference sequence). The CDR3 DNA reads TGTGCCAGCAGCGCGGGGGCGCCTTCCTACAATGAGCAGTTCTTC. Translation: CASSAGAPSYNEQFF.

This clonotype has just a few counts. V usage is TRBV5-1 and J usage is TRBJ2-3, with 10 positions matching TRBD1. This CDR3 contains 16 residues. Germline V gene sequence: CDR1 SGHRS, CDR2 YFSETQ. J was trimmed by 0 bases and V by 3 bases; bases with no gene match: 4. The CDR3 loop reads CASSWGTGDSTDTQYF. For the CDR3, the DNA is TGCGCCAGCAGCTGGGGGACAGGGGATAGCACAGATACGCAGTATTTT.

This chain links TRBV21-1 with TRBJ2-7; TRBD1, the D gene given by the table, was not confirmed from the DNA. TRBV21-1 is a documented pseudogene. This CDR3 is built from 16 residues. The CDR3 bases are TGTGCCAGCAGCAAAGCTCGGACAGGGAGTCTCTACGAGCAGTACTTC. It encodes CASSKARTGSLYEQYF.

This clonotype has a count of ten or more. The chain combines TRBV5-1 with TRBJ1-2; 8 positions match TRBD1. The CDR3 totals 13 residues. The germline gives CDR1 SGHRS, CDR2 YFSETQ. J gave up 7 bases and V 4 bases, and 6 bases lay outside the gene matches. CDR3 coding DNA: TGCGCCAGCAGCCAACAGGGGGGATCTGGCTACACCTTC. Translated: CASSQQGGSGYTF. Full variable domain (missing parts from reference TRBV5-1 and TRBJ1-2): KAGVTQTPRYLIKTRGQQVTLSCSPISGHRSVSWYQQTPGQGLQFLFEYFSETQRNKGNFPGRFSGRQFSNSRSEMNVSTLELGDSALYLCASSQQGGSGYTFGSGTRLTVV.